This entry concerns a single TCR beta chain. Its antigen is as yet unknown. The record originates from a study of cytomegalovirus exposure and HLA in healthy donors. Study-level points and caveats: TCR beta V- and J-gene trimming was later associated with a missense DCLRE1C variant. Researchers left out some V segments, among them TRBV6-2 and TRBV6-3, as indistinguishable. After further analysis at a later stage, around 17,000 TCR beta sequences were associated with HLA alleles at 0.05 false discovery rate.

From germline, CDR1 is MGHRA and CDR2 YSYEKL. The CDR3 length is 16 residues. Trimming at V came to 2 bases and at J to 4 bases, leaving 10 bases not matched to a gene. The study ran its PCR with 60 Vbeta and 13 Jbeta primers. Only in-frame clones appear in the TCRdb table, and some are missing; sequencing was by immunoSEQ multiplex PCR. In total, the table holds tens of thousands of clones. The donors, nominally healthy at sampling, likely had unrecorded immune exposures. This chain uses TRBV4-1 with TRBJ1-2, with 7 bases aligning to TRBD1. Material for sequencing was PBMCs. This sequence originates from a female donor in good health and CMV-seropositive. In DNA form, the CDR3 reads TGCGCCAGCAGCCAATACCAGGGAACAGGGGCCTATGGCTACACCTTC. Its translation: CASSQYQGTGAYGYTF.